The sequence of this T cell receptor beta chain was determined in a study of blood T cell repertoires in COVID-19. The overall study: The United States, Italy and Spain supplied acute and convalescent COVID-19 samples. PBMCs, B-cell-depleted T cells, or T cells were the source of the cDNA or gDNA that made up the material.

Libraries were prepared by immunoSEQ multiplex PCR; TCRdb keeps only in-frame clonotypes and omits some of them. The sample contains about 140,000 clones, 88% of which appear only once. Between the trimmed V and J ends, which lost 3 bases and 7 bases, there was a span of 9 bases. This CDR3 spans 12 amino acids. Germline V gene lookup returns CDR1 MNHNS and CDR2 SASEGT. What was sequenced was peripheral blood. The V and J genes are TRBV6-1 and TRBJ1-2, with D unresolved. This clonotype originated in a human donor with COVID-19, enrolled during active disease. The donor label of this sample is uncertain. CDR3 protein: CASSDPSSGYTF. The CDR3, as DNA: TGTGCCAGCAGTGACCCCTCCAGTGGCTACACCTTC.